The 7 T cell receptor beta chains below were found in one sample sequenced in a study of cytomegalovirus exposure and HLA in healthy donors. Assay: immunoSEQ multiplex PCR; the TCRdb copy retains only in-frame clones and omits some. The sample has roughly 220,000 clones, approximately 88% seen once. The source material was PBMCs. The receptors were sampled from a young woman in good health and CMV-seropositive.

The V and J genes are TRBV27 and TRBJ2-7; TRBD1 might be the D (5 bases). The CDR3 runs to 15 residues. The germline V gene encodes CDR1 MNHEY and CDR2 SMNVEV (reference sequence). The germline V and J ends were trimmed by 2 bases and 2 bases, with 13 bases remaining between them. CDR3 DNA: TGTGCCAGCAGTTTAGTAAAAGGGGAACCCTACGAGCAGTACTTC. Its protein product is CASSLVKGEPYEQYF.

This clone was found once. V usage is TRBV29-1 and J usage is TRBJ1-2; D is unresolved. This CDR3 comprises 13 residues. V was trimmed by 5 bases and J by 4 bases, leaving 14 bases between them. Germline V lookup: CDR1 SQVTM, CDR2 ANQGSEA. CDR3 bases: TGCAGCGTTCAGGTGAGGGAGACCTATGGCTACACCTTC. Translating it yields CSVQVRETYGYTF.

The chain links TRBV4-1 to TRBJ1-5; D gene unclear. The CDR3 has 16 amino acids. Trimming stripped 2 bases from V and 1 base from J, with 12 bases between. Germline loops: CDR1 MGHRA, CDR2 YSYEKL. CDR3 in DNA: TGCGCCAGCAGCCAAAAGATGGGGTTAAGCAATCAGCCCCAGCATTTT. This translates into CASSQKMGLSNQPQHF.

V gene TRBV28 combines with J gene TRBJ1-1; 8 bases are a match to TRBD1. The CDR3 runs to 14 residues. CDR1 is MDHEN and CDR2 is SYDVKM in the germline V gene. V shed 3 bases, J shed 4 bases, and the junction held 4 bases outside the gene matches. Written as DNA, the CDR3 is TGTGCCAGCAGTTTGTCCGGGACAGGCACTGAAGCTTTCTTT. Its protein product is CASSLSGTGTEAFF. Complete variable domain (other parts from reference TRBV28 and TRBJ1-1): DVKVTQSSRYLVKRTGEKVFLECVQDMDHENMFWYRQDPGLGLRLIYFSYDVKMKEKGDIPEGYSVSREKKERFSLILESASTNQTSMYLCASSLSGTGTEAFFGQGTRLTVV.

CDR3 in amino acids: CASSNPFYEQYF. CDR3 DNA: TGTGCCAGCAGTAATCCATTCTACGAGCAGTACTTC. The rearrangement uses TRBV27 and TRBJ2-7, with D uncertain. This CDR3 spans 12 amino acids. CDR1 is MNHEY and CDR2 is SMNVEV in the germline V gene (reference sequence). Between the trimmed V and J ends, which lost 5 bases and 3 bases, there was a span of 8 bases.

V gene TRBV10-1 combines with J gene TRBJ1-1; D ambiguous. The CDR3 sequence is 13 residues long. CDR1 is WNHNN and CDR2 is SYGVQD in the germline V gene (reference sequence). Trimming stripped 5 bases from V and 0 bases from J, with 7 bases between. CDR3 nucleotide sequence: TGCGCCAGCAGTTTAACGCTGAACACTGAAGCTTTCTTT. Its protein product is CASSLTLNTEAFF.

The CDR3 nucleotides read TGTGCCAGCCTTAACCCCCTTGTGGGAGGCTACACCTTC. It yields the protein CASLNPLVGGYTF. V is TRBV6-5 and J is TRBJ1-2, with D uncertain. The CDR3 is made up of 13 amino acids. V was cut by 8 bases and J by 8 bases, with 18 bases left in between. The germline CDR1 and CDR2 sequences are MNHEY and SVGAGI.